The present TCR beta chain was sequenced within a study of cytomegalovirus exposure and HLA in healthy donors (dated by TCRdb to about 2017). Describing the broader study: An earlier analysis of some 620 of the donors reported approximately 280 Gb of sequence data and 100 million to 120 million unique TCR beta sequences obtained from 150 million to 200 million T cells. All discovery cohort repertoires had been generated using a single sequencing platform. Roughly five DR-DQ haplotypes were treated as single units for association and clustering because of strong linkage in the cohort. High-throughput TCR immunosequencing, statistical association of individual TCRs with disease status, and machine learning were combined to predict cytomegalovirus infection status. The genetic ancestry cluster associated with self-reported Caucasian donors included 70% to 85% of the roughly 410 genotyped donors. Donor age, sex, ethnicity and CMV serostatus were collected together with the repertoire data. Genome-wide SNP genotypes for about three fifths of the 666 donors were used in a later genetic analysis, which treated that subset as a discovery cohort. In an earlier analysis of around 540 of the donors, high-throughput TCR beta sequencing was used to judge whether each TCR beta V gene segment behaved as functional or pseudogenic. The study used immunosequencing to profile the T cell repertoires of around 600 subjects and linked those repertoires to cytomegalovirus serostatus. The later analysis used no new phenotypic data to find candidate immune exposures, relying instead on TCR beta sequences and their occurrence across donors. Among some 410 genotyped donors of the cohort, an average of approximately 230,000 unique TCR beta nucleotide sequences were sequenced per donor, roughly a sixth of them non-productive. The aim of the study was to test whether cataloging public T cell receptors could identify signatures of past pathogen exposure. To study patterns of TCR occurrence, a later analysis re-analyzed previously published TCR beta repertoires from under 750 donors and added high-resolution HLA genotyping. Along with the approximately 620-subject first cohort, a separate validation cohort of over a hundred different subjects was used. An early release that covered some 640 HLA-typed donors contained approximately 300 gigabases of sequencing data and tens of millions of unique TCR sequences. The number of donors typed differed by locus, with about 629-630 for A, B, C, DRB1 and DQB1, 522 for DQA1, approximately 580 for DPA1, and 400 to 490 for DPB1. Class I and class II HLA loci were covered by the typing at four-digit resolution.

The cohort was made up of 666 healthy bone marrow donors. At the time of sampling, every cohort member was nominally healthy, though immune exposures that went unrecorded were likely present. The donor tested CMV seropositive, placing the donor among the roughly 270 seropositive members of the cohort. Every donor gave a peripheral blood sample, and the peripheral blood mononuclear cells from that sample were used for TCR beta sequencing. The Qiagen DNeasy Blood Extraction Kit was used to extract genomic DNA from the blood cell samples. There are a few counts of this clone. Its antigen remains unidentified. There are no base qualities to consult, and no much larger clone falls within one base. The library was generated by the immunoSEQ multiplex PCR assay. The multiplex PCR relied on a mix of 60 forward primers for TCR Vbeta segments and 13 reverse primers for TCR Jbeta segments. The CDR3 region of rearranged TCR beta genes was amplified from genomic DNA by a multiplex PCR assay. Amplified TCR beta libraries were sequenced as 87-base-pair reads on the Illumina HiSeq System. In the original analysis: A later analysis tallied some 79 million unique TCR beta chains across the roughly 610 repertoires, and about 10 million of those chains were shared by two or more donors. Raw reads were error-corrected and collapsed into unique sequences with a nearest-neighbor algorithm that merged closely related sequences to remove PCR and sequencing errors. CDR3 sequences were aligned to IMGT reference sequences to assign V, D and J gene segments. For a sequence to be retained, a match of at least six nucleotides to both a V gene segment and a J gene segment was required. A rearrangement counted as productive if the CDR3 had no stop codons and remained in frame with V and J, and every other rearrangement counted as non-productive. CDR3 was defined according to IMGT convention as the region running from the second conserved V-encoded cysteine to the conserved J-encoded phenylalanine. The earlier analysis of approximately 500 of the donors excluded sequences that lacked an unambiguous match to a single V gene segment. In an earlier analysis of 587 of the donors, a V segment was called functional when productive rearrangements were above 56.7%, and segregating when the standard deviation between donors exceeded 5%. A statistical classification framework was built to diagnose cytomegalovirus status from the catalog of TCR beta chain sequences. In a later analysis, TCR nucleotide sequences were compared against IMGT/GENE-DB human TR gene sequences so that V and J genes could be assigned. The TCRdist pipeline was used in a later analysis to assign CDR3 sequences and most-parsimonious VDJ recombination scenarios. In a later analysis, each TCR beta chain was defined by its CDR3 amino acid sequence together with its V-gene family, and reads without a unique V-gene family were excluded. A later analysis removed roughly 590 highly shared, low-generation-probability nucleotide sequences to deal with suspected cross-contamination and a sequencing artifact. For each public chain, a later analysis derived a clonal expansion index from normalized ranks of inferred template counts within each repertoire. In a later analysis, generation probabilities were computed with a VDJ recombination model fitted to out-of-frame rearrangements, and the resulting probabilities were checked against IGoR. In a later analysis, hypergeometric tests were used to score TCR-TCR, TCR-HLA and TCR-CMV co-occurrence, with a repertoire-size bias correction applied to TCR pairs. A later analysis estimated false discovery rates by permuting HLA or CMV assignments 20 times. In a later analysis, co-occurring TCRs were grouped using DBSCAN, and TCRdist sequence similarity was added for clustering within HLA-allele-positive subsets. Repertoires with fewer than 30,000 or more than 120,000 public chains were left out of co-occurrence clustering, as were five repertoires with anomalous nucleotide sharing. TCRdb carries this immuneACCESS record with in-frame sequences only. Its versions omit some clonotypes, under half of them owing to an unresolved V gene in the studies checked, with the rest unexplained. The V and J calls and clone size are taken from that table; D and trimming were inferred from the DNA. The sample table records about 100,000 clones; about four fifths of these occur just once. The ten largest clonotypes hold 13% to 15% of the sample.

From its cysteine to its phenylalanine, the CDR3 spans 14 amino acids. Here the CDR3 DNA is all that survives: 42 bases in frame from base 1. Germline trimming: 4 bases from V, 5 bases from J; junction bases outside gene matches: 6. Taken from the germline V gene, the CDR1 and CDR2 loops are LGHNA and YNFKEQ. The research as a whole found: In a later analysis, HLA-associated TCR beta chains showed more clonal expansion and lower generation probabilities than non-associated chains that were equally common. In a later genetic analysis, a missense DCLRE1C variant was associated with V-gene and J-gene trimming of TCR beta chains, and the association was replicated in an independent cohort. In a later analysis, most CMV-associated TCR beta chains were found to appear HLA-restricted, with HLA associations seemingly driven largely by CMV exposure. A later genetic analysis reported fewer N-insertions in productive TCRs among donors in an Asian-associated ancestry cluster than the roughly 720-donor mean. Several of the top co-occurrence clusters appeared to be linked to parvovirus B19, influenza, CMV and Epstein-Barr virus, according to a later analysis. Because HLA typing was missing for some donors at each locus, association tests included only the typed subset. At a false discovery rate of 0.05, a later analysis linked some 17,000 TCR beta sequences to specific HLA alleles. CMV serostatus was the only immune exposure information available for the cohort. Across donors, most TCR sequences were observed very rarely, whereas some public TCRs were present in many individuals. Linkage disequilibrium might explain the correlated functional status among segregating V segments, but an unknown experimental factor could not be excluded. A cluster of highly shared sequence variants was judged likely to be a technical artifact of the sequencing pipeline. In this cohort, only TCR beta chains were sequenced, and detectable features were limited by the absence of alpha or paired-chain data. The study gave a list of roughly 150 TCR beta chains associated with cytomegalovirus. The authors suggested that the approach could potentially be generalized to other disease states and immunological phenotypes. Roughly uniform sequencing depth across donors was assumed in presence/absence analyses, although this assumption may not hold. Some IMGT-functional V segments, including TRBV6-2 and TRBV6-3, could not be distinguished by the 87-base-pair reads and were therefore excluded. In both the original and validation cohorts, the classifier was reported to diagnose cytomegalovirus status with high specificity and sensitivity. Because counts were too low, roughly 16 rarely observed V segments, including chromosome 9 orphons, were left out of the earlier analysis of 500 to 750 of the donors. A later analysis found that TCR association rates varied across HLA loci, with DRB1 alleles showing the most associated TCRs and HLA-C alleles the fewest. When HLA alleles, especially DR and DQ, strongly co-occurred, TCR associations were difficult to assign to individual alleles. In vitro tests confirmed that a few of the cytomegalovirus-associated TCR beta chains recognize cytomegalovirus antigens. A further reported finding was that TCR beta sequences accurately predicted the HLA-A and HLA-B alleles for most subjects in the first cohort. An earlier analysis of approximately 600 of the donors showed that most TCR beta V segments appeared in productive rearrangements either about 87% or about 30% of the time, which broadly matched IMGT annotations.

The receptor chain draws on TRBV4-2 and TRBJ2-7; 9 junctional bases match TRBD1. The source material was PBMCs. The origin of this receptor is a woman in her seventies in good health and CMV-seropositive. The DNA reads TGTGCCAGCAGCCTCGGGACAGGGCTCAACGAGCAGTACTTC. Translated, this gives CASSLGTGLNEQYF.